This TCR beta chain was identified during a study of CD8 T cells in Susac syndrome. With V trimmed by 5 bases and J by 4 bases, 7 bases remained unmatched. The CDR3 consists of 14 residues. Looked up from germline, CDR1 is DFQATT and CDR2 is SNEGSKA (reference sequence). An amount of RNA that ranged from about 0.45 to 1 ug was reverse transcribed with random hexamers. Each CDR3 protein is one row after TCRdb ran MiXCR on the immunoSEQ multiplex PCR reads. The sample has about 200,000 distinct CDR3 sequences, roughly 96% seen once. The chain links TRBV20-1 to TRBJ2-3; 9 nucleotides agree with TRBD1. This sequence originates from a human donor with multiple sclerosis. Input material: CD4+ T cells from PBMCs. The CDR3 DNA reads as TGCAGTGCTGCAGACAGGGGGGCGGCAGATACGCAGTATTTT. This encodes CSAADRGAADTQYF.